Included here is one TCR beta chain sequence, with context. Its antigen target is currently unknown. Base qualities were left out, and no much larger clone turns up one base away. The library was built by means of the immunoSEQ multiplex PCR assay. TCRdb re-hosts the immuneACCESS table, in-frame sequences only. Its copies lack some clones; in the studies checked, an unresolved V gene accounts for under half of them, and the cause for the rest is not known. The sample table contains about 50,000 clones; only one count was recorded for around nine tenths of them. The ten largest clones add up to approximately 0.4% of the sample. The data stem from a study of T cell changes during pregnancy in multiple sclerosis (dated by TCRdb to the late 2010s). Background on the whole study: The study looked at changes in the T cell repertoire across pregnancy in women with multiple sclerosis.

The CDR1 and CDR2 encoded by the germline V gene are SGDLS and YYNGEE. Germline trimming amounts to 5 bases on V and 4 bases on J, with 6 as the count of junction bases outside the gene matches. There are 14 amino acids in the CDR3, from cysteine to phenylalanine inclusive. Kept here is only the CDR3 DNA, which spans 42 bases and is read in frame from base 1. The source was CD4+ T cells from peripheral blood mononuclear cells, collected before pregnancy. The receptor chain draws on TRBV9 and TRBJ1-3; 7 middle bases align to TRBD1. The receptor comes from a female donor with multiple sclerosis, enrolled in a pregnancy study. The encoded CDR3 is CASSYRGRGNTIYF. The DNA sequence follows: TGTGCCAGCAGTTACAGGGGACGAGGAAACACCATATATTTT. With all but the CDR3 taken from the reference TRBV9 and TRBJ1-3 genes, the full variable domain is: DSGVTQTPKHLITATGQRVTLRCSPRSGDLSVYWYQQSLDQGLQFLIQYYNGEERAKGNILERFSAQQFPDLHSELNLSSLELGDSALYFCASSYRGRGNTIYFGEGSWLTVV.